The T cell receptor (beta chain) described here comes from a study of technical replicates of blood from a handful of donors. V was clipped by 1 base and J by 4 bases, with 8 bases between them. Germline CDR1 and CDR2: SGHNT and YENEEA. The CDR3 extends over 14 amino acids. The method was immunoSEQ multiplex PCR; TCRdb's version includes in-frame clones alone and lacks a portion of them. Counted here are about 17,000 clones, approximately 83% occurring once; the ten biggest clones make up 10%. Sequenced input: PBMCs. This sequence joins TRBV11-3 and TRBJ2-1; D remains ambiguous. This receptor was obtained from a human donor in good health. Some clones in this sample may be carry-over from other donors' samples. The CDR3 nucleotides read TGTGCCAGCAGCTTAGGAGGCAGTTACAATGAGCAGTTCTTC. Translating gives CASSLGGSYNEQFF.